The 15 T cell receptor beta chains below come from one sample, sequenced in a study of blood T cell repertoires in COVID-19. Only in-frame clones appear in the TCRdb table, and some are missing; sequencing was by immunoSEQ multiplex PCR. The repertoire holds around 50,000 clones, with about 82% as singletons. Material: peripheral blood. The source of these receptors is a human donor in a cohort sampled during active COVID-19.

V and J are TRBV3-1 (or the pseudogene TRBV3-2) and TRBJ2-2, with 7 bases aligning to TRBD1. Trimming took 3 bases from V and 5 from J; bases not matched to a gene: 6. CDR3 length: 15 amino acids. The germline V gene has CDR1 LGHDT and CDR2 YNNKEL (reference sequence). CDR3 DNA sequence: TGTGCCAGCAGCCAGCATCCAGGGGGAACCGGGGAGCTGTTTTTT. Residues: CASSQHPGGTGELFF.

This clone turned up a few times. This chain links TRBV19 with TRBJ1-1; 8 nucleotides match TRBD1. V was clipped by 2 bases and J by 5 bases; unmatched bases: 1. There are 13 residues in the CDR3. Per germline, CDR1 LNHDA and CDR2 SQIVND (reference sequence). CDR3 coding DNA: TGTGCCAGTAGTATACGACAGGGGACTGAAGCTTTCTTT. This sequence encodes CASSIRQGTEAFF.

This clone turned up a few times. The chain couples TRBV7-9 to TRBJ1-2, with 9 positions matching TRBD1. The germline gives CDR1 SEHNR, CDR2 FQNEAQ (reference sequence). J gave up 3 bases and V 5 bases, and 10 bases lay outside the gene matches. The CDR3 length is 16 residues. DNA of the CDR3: TGTGCCAGCAGCCGGGGACAGGGAGAAGGCGACTATGGCTACACCTTC. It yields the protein CASSRGQGEGDYGYTF.

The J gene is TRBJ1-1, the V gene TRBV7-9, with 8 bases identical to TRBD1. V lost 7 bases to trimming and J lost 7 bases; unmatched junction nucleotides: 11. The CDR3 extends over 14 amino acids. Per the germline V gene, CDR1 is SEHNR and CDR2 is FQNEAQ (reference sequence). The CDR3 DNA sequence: TGTGCCAGCACCCACTCAGAACAGGGGGATGAAGCTTTCTTT. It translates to CASTHSEQGDEAFF.

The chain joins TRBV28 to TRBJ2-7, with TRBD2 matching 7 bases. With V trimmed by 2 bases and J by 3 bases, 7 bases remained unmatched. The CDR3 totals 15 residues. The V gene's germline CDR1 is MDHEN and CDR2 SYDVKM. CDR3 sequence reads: CASSLAGVGHYEQYF. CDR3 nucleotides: TGTGCCAGCAGTTTAGCGGGAGTAGGTCACTACGAGCAGTACTTC.

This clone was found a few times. DNA of the CDR3: TGTGCCAGCAGCTTAGTTGGCCAGGGGGATCAGCCCCAGCATTTT. Its protein product is CASSLVGQGDQPQHF. This chain joins TRBV7-9 and TRBJ1-5; 7 positions agree with TRBD1. This CDR3 comprises 15 residues. V trimming: 1 base; J trimming: 5 bases; junction bases outside the gene matches: 5. Germline assignment: CDR1 SEHNR and CDR2 FQNEAQ (reference sequence). Full variable domain (rest looked up from reference TRBV7-9 and TRBJ1-5): DTGVSQNPRHKITKRGQNVTFRCDPISEHNRLYWYRQTLGQGPEFLTYFQNEAQLEKSRLLSDRFSAERPKGSFSTLEIQRTEQGDSAMYLCASSLVGQGDQPQHFGDGTRLSIL.

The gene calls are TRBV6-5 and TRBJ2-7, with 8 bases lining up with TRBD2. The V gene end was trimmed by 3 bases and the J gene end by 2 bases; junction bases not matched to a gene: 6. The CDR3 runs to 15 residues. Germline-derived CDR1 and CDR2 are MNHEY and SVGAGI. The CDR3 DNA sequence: TGTGCCAGCAGTTATTCTAGCGGGCCAACCTACGAGCAGTACTTC. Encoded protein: CASSYSSGPTYEQYF.

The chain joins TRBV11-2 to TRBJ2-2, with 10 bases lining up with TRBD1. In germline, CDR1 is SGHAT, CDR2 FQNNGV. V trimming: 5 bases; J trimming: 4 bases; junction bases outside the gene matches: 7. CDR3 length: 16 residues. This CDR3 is CASSPRDRGSTGELFF. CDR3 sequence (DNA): TGTGCCAGCAGCCCGCGGGACAGGGGTAGCACCGGGGAGCTGTTTTTT.

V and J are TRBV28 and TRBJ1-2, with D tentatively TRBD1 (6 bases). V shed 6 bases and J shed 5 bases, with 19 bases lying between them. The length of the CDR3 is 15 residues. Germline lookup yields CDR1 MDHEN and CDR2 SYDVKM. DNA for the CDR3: TGTGCCAGCAGCCAAACAGGGTTACTCGGTTATGGCTACACCTTC. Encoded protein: CASSQTGLLGYGYTF.

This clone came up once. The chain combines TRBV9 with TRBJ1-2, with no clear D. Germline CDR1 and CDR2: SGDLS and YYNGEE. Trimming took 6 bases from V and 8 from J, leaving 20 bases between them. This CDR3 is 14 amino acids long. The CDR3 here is CASTREGGLGGYTF. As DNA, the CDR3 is TGTGCCAGCACCAGAGAGGGAGGGCTCGGGGGCTACACCTTC.

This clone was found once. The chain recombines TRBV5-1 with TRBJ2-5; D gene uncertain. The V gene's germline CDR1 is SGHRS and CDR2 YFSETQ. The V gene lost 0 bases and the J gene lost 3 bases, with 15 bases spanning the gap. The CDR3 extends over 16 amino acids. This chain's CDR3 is CASSLASGVAKETQYF. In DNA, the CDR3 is TGCGCCAGCAGCTTGGCCTCCGGCGTAGCTAAAGAGACCCAGTACTTC.

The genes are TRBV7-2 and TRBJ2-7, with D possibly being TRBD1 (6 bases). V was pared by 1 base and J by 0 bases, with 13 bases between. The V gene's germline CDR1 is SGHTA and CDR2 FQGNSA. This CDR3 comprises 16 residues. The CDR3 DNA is TGTGCCAGCAGCTTAGTAGGGGGAGCTACCTCCTACGAGCAGTACTTC. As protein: CASSLVGGATSYEQYF.

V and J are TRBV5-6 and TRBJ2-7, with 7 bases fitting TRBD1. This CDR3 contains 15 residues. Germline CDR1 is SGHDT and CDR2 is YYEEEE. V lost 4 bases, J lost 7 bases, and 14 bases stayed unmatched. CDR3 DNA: TGTGCCAGCAGCGCGCGACGGGGACAGTTCCAGGAGCAGTACTTC. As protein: CASSARRGQFQEQYF.

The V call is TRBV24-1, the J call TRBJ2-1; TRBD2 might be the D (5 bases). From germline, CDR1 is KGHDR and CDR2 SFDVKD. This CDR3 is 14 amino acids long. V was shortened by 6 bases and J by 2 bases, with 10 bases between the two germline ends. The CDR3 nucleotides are TGTGCCACCAGTTACACGGGGACCTACAATGAGCAGTTCTTC. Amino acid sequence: CATSYTGTYNEQFF.

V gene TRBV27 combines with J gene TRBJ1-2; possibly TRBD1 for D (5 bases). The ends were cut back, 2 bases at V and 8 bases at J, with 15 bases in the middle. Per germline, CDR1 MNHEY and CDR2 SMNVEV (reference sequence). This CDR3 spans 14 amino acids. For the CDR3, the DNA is TGTGCCAGCAGTTTAGCGGGGCTTCCCGGAGGCTACACCTTC. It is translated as CASSLAGLPGGYTF.